This T cell receptor (beta chain) derives from a study of T cell responses to AZD1222 COVID-19 vaccine. Study conclusions and caveats: Seropositive AZD1222 recipients at baseline numbered only five or six. None of the repertoires were sampled until the peak T cell response had passed. There were mostly white British donors and more females than males, and clonal diversity was possibly underestimated.

Repertoires were generated with immunoSEQ multiplex PCR, while TCRdb's copy carries only in-frame clones and drops some. The table records more than 150,000 clones, 90% to 95% of them present only once. In regard to this clone: The antigen is undetermined.

The CDR3 consists of 17 residues. With 4 bases removed from V and 1 base from J, the gap between germline ends came to 19 bases. CDR1 is SGHRS and CDR2 is YFSETQ in the germline V gene. The gene calls are TRBV5-1 and TRBJ2-3; D may be TRBD1 or TRBD2 (6 bases each). The source material was peripheral blood, sampled 28 days after the second AZD1222 dose. The source is an adult who received the AZD1222 COVID-19 vaccine. The CDR3 protein is CASSKTTGGGGTDTQYF. The CDR3, as DNA: TGCGCCAGCAGCAAAACCACCGGGGGCGGAGGCACAGATACGCAGTATTTT.